This passage covers 28 T cell receptor beta chains from one sample sequenced in a study of T cell responses to AZD1222 COVID-19 vaccine. Assay used: immunoSEQ multiplex PCR; TCRdb lists only in-frame clones, some missing. The sample consists of nearly 110,000 clones, 85% to 95% of them appearing once. The sequencing used peripheral blood, collected 28 days after the second AZD1222 dose. The receptors shown here come from an adult who received the AZD1222 COVID-19 vaccine.

This chain connects TRBV3-1 (or the pseudogene TRBV3-2) to TRBJ2-2, with 7 bases matching TRBD2. The germline gives CDR1 LGHDT, CDR2 YNNKEL (reference sequence). V shed 4 bases, J shed 4 bases, and the junction held 6 bases outside the gene matches. This CDR3 comprises 15 residues. The CDR3 is CASSRKLAITGELFF. CDR3 in DNA: TGTGCCAGCAGCCGAAAACTAGCGATCACCGGGGAGCTGTTTTTT.

The chain combines TRBV19 with TRBJ1-2; TRBD1 might be the D (5 bases). This CDR3 has 12 amino acids. Trimming shortened V by 6 bases and J by 4 bases, and 9 bases separated the two germline ends. Per the germline V gene, CDR1 is LNHDA and CDR2 is SQIVND (reference sequence). The CDR3 DNA follows: TGTGCCAGTAGCCCCGACAGCTATGGCTACACCTTC. This codes for CASSPDSYGYTF.

The gene calls are TRBV11-2 and TRBJ2-3, with TRBD2 matching 7 bases. Germline trimming cut 5 bases from V and 6 bases from J; bases unmatched to any gene: 11. Germline values: CDR1 SGHAT, CDR2 FQNNGV. This CDR3 has 15 amino acids. The CDR3 reads CASSPRLAPRDTQYF. The DNA for the CDR3 is TGTGCCAGCAGCCCCCGACTAGCCCCCCGGGATACGCAGTATTTT.

This clone was counted a few times. The V and J genes are TRBV11-2 and TRBJ1-1, with D unclear. Per the germline V gene, CDR1 is SGHAT and CDR2 is FQNNGV. Trimming took 3 bases from V and 6 from J, leaving 17 bases between them. The CDR3 spans 15 residues. The CDR3 region is CASSLVSGFPSEAFF. In nucleotides, the CDR3 is TGTGCCAGCAGCTTGGTCAGTGGGTTTCCCTCTGAAGCTTTCTTT.

V usage is TRBV5-8 and J usage is TRBJ2-2, with D maybe TRBD2 (5 bases). The germline V gene has CDR1 SGHTS and CDR2 YDEGEE. The CDR3 loop spans 14 amino acids. Trimming left V 2 bases short and J 6 bases short, with 11 bases between. The CDR3 sequence is CASSLQRSPGELFF. The CDR3 bases are TGTGCCAGCAGCTTACAGCGGTCACCCGGGGAGCTGTTTTTT.

The rearrangement joins TRBV3-1 (or the pseudogene TRBV3-2) to TRBJ1-5; D is ambiguous. CDR1 is LGHDT and CDR2 is YNNKEL in the germline V gene (reference sequence). V was shortened by 3 bases and J by 9 bases, with 15 bases between the two germline ends. The CDR3 has 14 amino acids. The CDR3 is CASSHLGVGWPQHF. CDR3 bases: TGTGCCAGCAGCCATCTTGGGGTAGGGTGGCCCCAGCATTTT.

This chain connects TRBV20-1 to TRBJ2-6, with TRBD1 matching 9 bases. J lost 0 bases, V lost 3 bases, and 9 bases had no gene match. There are 18 residues in the CDR3. Germline CDR1 DFQATT, CDR2 SNEGSKA (reference sequence). This CDR3 reads CSASGPGQGDSGANVLTF. DNA for the CDR3: TGCAGTGCTAGTGGACCGGGACAGGGTGACTCTGGGGCCAACGTCCTGACTTTC.

This clone has just one count. The J gene is TRBJ2-7, the V gene TRBV27; a possible D gene is TRBD1 (6 bases). Germline V gene sequence: CDR1 MNHEY, CDR2 SMNVEV (reference sequence). The CDR3 runs 12 residues. V was pared by 5 bases and J by 3 bases, with 8 bases between. The CDR3 region is CASSVQGYEQYF. The DNA for the CDR3 is TGTGCCAGCAGTGTACAGGGCTACGAGCAGTACTTC.

The chain joins TRBV19 to TRBJ1-3; 7 nucleotides align to TRBD1. The CDR3 spans 16 residues. Germline CDR1 LNHDA, CDR2 SQIVND (reference sequence). With V trimmed by 5 bases and J by 0 bases, 7 bases remained unmatched. The CDR3 coding sequence is TGTGCCAGTAGTCCTCAGGACAGGCCCTCTGGAAACACCATATATTTT. It yields the protein CASSPQDRPSGNTIYF.

The table lists this clone with a count of one. The gene calls are TRBV7-8 and TRBJ1-5; 10 positions match TRBD1. The CDR3 is made up of 16 amino acids. From germline, CDR1 is SGHVS and CDR2 FQNEAQ. V was pared by 5 bases and J by 2 bases, with 6 bases of the junction left unmatched. The CDR3 reads CASSQPDRGGNQPQHF. The DNA of the CDR3 is TGTGCCAGCAGCCAGCCGGACAGGGGGGGCAATCAGCCCCAGCATTTT.

The chain carries TRBV5-1 and TRBJ2-2, with D perhaps matching TRBD2 (6 bases). CDR1 is SGHRS, CDR2 YFSETQ, per germline. The CDR3 extends over 12 amino acids. Trimming pared 3 bases from V and 6 bases from J, leaving 6 bases between. CDR3 sequence (DNA): TGCGCCAGCAGCTGGGAGGCCGGGGAGCTGTTTTTT. Translating gives CASSWEAGELFF.

The rearrangement joins TRBV6-5 to TRBJ2-2; D not resolved. V lost 10 bases, J lost 8 bases, and 17 bases lay in between. The germline CDR1 and CDR2 sequences are MNHEY and SVGAGI. The CDR3 has 13 residues. The CDR3 nucleotides read TGTGCCACCACACCGCTTTTTCCTGGGGAGCTGTTTTTT. It encodes CATTPLFPGELFF.

The rearrangement joins TRBV3-1 (or the pseudogene TRBV3-2) to TRBJ2-2, with 7 nucleotides matching TRBD1. Germline V CDR1 and CDR2: LGHDT, YNNKEL (reference sequence). The CDR3 has 15 amino acids. V lost 4 bases, J lost 7 bases, and 9 bases stayed unmatched. The CDR3, as DNA: TGTGCCAGCAGCCCTCGACAGGGTGCCGGCGGGGAGCTGTTTTTT. As protein: CASSPRQGAGGELFF.

J is TRBJ2-2 and V is TRBV12-3 or TRBV12-4; D possibly corresponds to TRBD2 (6 bases). CDR3 size: 12 residues. Trimming removed 10 bases from V and 13 bases from J, with 19 bases in between. The chain's CDR3 is CATPSAGGRLFF. The CDR3, as DNA: TGTGCCACCCCCAGCGCCGGGGGTAGGCTGTTTTTT.

The chain is built from TRBV12-3 or TRBV12-4 and TRBJ2-7; the D gene is possibly TRBD1 (6 bases). V lost 5 bases and J lost 5, with 13 bases in between. The CDR3 is 13 amino acids. The CDR3 nucleotides are TGTGCCAGCAGTCCCGAAACAGGGAACGAGCAGTACTTC. This codes for CASSPETGNEQYF.

The CDR3 here is CSAYEDGGYTF. The CDR3 nucleotides read TGCAGTGCCTATGAAGACGGTGGCTACACCTTC. The chain is built from TRBV20-1 and TRBJ1-2, with D unclear. Trimming left V 6 bases short and J 7 bases short, with 12 bases between. The CDR3 is 11 amino acids. Germline CDR1 and CDR2: DFQATT and SNEGSKA (reference sequence).

The rearrangement links TRBV5-4 to TRBJ2-3, with D maybe TRBD2 (5 bases). The CDR3 covers 13 residues. Trimming took 0 bases from V and 8 from J, leaving 10 bases between them. The V gene's germline CDR1 is SGHNT and CDR2 YYREEE (reference sequence). DNA of the CDR3: TGTGCCAGCAGCTTGGAGGGCCGGGGTACGCAGTATTTT. Its translation is CASSLEGRGTQYF. The full variable domain, rest sourced from reference TRBV5-4 and TRBJ2-3, is ETGVTQSPTHLIKTRGQQVTLRCSSQSGHNTVSWYQQALGQGPQFIFQYYREEENGRGNFPPRFSGLQFPNYSSELNVNALELDDSALYLCASSLEGRGTQYFGPGTRLTVL.

This rearrangement joins TRBV6-6 to TRBJ1-5, with a tentative D call TRBD1 (5 bases). The CDR3 is 15 residues long. Germline V lookup: CDR1 MNHNY, CDR2 SVGAGI (reference sequence). Trimming pared 2 bases from V and 2 bases from J, leaving 10 bases between. CDR3 protein: CASSYPGLRNQPQHF. For the CDR3, the DNA is TGTGCCAGCAGTTACCCAGGGTTACGCAATCAGCCCCAGCATTTT.

The rearrangement uses TRBV15 and TRBJ1-2; the match to TRBD1 covers 7 bases. Germline V gene sequence: CDR1 LNHNV, CDR2 YYDKDF (reference sequence). The CDR3 totals 14 residues. The junction had 4 bases not matched to a gene; V was cut back by 3 bases and J by 3 bases. The DNA of the CDR3 is TGTGCCACCAGCAGCGACAGGGAGGACTATGGCTACACCTTC. As protein: CATSSDREDYGYTF.

The chain couples TRBV6-5 to TRBJ2-7, with unresolved D. V gave up 1 base and J gave up 6 bases, with 10 bases separating them. The CDR3 has 13 amino acids. Germline V gene lookup returns CDR1 MNHEY and CDR2 SVGAGI. CDR3 coding DNA: TGTGCCAGCAGTTACTACCGAAAGAGCGAGCAGTACTTC. Its translation is CASSYYRKSEQYF.

This chain connects TRBV18 to TRBJ2-1, with TRBD2 as a possible D gene (6 bases). V lost 5 bases to trimming and J lost 9 bases, with 26 bases between them. This CDR3 is 17 amino acids long. From germline, CDR1 is KGHSH and CDR2 LQKENI. As DNA, the CDR3 is TGTGCCAGCTCAATAACTGAACCGGGACTCCTTTTGGGTGAGCAGTTCTTC. It translates to CASSITEPGLLLGEQFF.

The chain recombines TRBV6-5 with TRBJ1-6; D remains unclear. V was clipped by 3 bases and J by 7 bases, with 16 bases between them. CDR1 and CDR2 from the germline V gene are MNHEY and SVGAGI. This CDR3 has 16 amino acids. The CDR3 sequence: CASSYRAGRLNSPLHF. The CDR3 DNA reads TGTGCCAGCAGTTATCGAGCAGGAAGATTGAATTCACCCCTCCACTTT.

The chain links TRBV5-4 to TRBJ1-2; 9 nucleotides agree with TRBD1. After removal of 3 bases from V and 7 bases from J, the junction contained 10 bases not matched to a gene. Germline CDR1 is SGHNT and CDR2 is YYREEE (reference sequence). The CDR3 loop spans 15 amino acids. The CDR3, as DNA: TGTGCCAGCAGCTGGGACAGGGAAGAGGGTGGTGGCTACACCTTC. It specifies CASSWDREEGGGYTF.

This clone was seen only once. V and J are TRBV28 and TRBJ2-3; 9 bases are shared with TRBD2. The CDR3 runs 17 residues. CDR1 is MDHEN and CDR2 is SYDVKM in the germline V gene. The V segment lost 4 bases and the J segment 2 bases; nucleotides outside the gene matches: 10. DNA of the CDR3: TGTGCCAGCAGTTCCCCCGTTGCGGGAGGGAACACAGATACGCAGTATTTT. Its translation: CASSSPVAGGNTDTQYF.

This chain links TRBV30 with TRBJ2-4, with 8 bases lining up with TRBD2. The CDR3 runs to 13 residues. V shed 1 base and J 8 bases; nucleotides not matched to a gene: 4. Germline assignment: CDR1 GTSNPN and CDR2 SVGIG (reference sequence). CDR3 sequence: CAWSGTGGHIQYF. In nucleotides, the CDR3 is TGTGCCTGGAGTGGGACGGGGGGGCACATTCAGTACTTC.

The J gene is TRBJ2-4, the V gene TRBV11-2, with no clear D. Trimming shortened V by 2 bases and J by 2 bases, and 4 bases separated the two germline ends. The CDR3 runs 13 residues. The germline V gene encodes CDR1 SGHAT and CDR2 FQNNGV. The CDR3 DNA sequence: TGTGCCAGCAGCTTATCGCCCAAAAACATTCAGTACTTC. It translates to CASSLSPKNIQYF.

CDR3 residues: CAWSLAGTGRGEAFF. Here the CDR3 DNA reads TGTGCCTGGAGTCTCGCCGGGACAGGGCGCGGGGAAGCTTTCTTT. V usage is TRBV30 and J usage is TRBJ1-1; 9 positions match TRBD1. Germline V gives CDR1 GTSNPN, CDR2 SVGIG (reference sequence). The length of the CDR3 is 15 residues. Trimming removed 2 bases from V and 8 bases from J; junction bases left unmatched: 12.

The rearrangement links TRBV27 to TRBJ2-3; 11 bases are shared with TRBD1. Trimming removed 6 bases from V and 5 bases from J; junction bases left unmatched: 10. The CDR3 is made up of 16 amino acids. Germline CDR1 reads MNHEY; CDR2 reads SMNVEV (reference sequence). CDR3 in amino acids: CASSLTGTGGKDTQYF. The CDR3 DNA follows: TGTGCCAGCAGCCTAACCGGGACAGGGGGGAAAGATACGCAGTATTTT.